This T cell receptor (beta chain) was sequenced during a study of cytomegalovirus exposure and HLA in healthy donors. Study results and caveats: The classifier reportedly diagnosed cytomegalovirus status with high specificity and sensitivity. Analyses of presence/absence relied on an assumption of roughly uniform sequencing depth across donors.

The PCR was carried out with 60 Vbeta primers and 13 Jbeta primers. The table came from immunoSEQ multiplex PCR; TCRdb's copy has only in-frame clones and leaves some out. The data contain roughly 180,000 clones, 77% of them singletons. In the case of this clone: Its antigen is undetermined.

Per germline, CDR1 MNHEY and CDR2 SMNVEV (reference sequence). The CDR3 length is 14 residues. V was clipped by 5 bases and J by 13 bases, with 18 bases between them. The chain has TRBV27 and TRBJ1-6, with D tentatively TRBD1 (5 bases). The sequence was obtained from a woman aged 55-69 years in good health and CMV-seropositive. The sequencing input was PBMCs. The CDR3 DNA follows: TGTGCCAGCAGTCCTGGAGCGGGGACTCTTCCCCTCCACTTT. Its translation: CASSPGAGTLPLHF.